What follows is one T cell receptor beta chain and its context. The data were obtained in a study of blood T cell repertoires in COVID-19. Sequencing used immunoSEQ multiplex PCR; TCRdb keeps in-frame clones, though not all of them. The sample lists some 270,000 clones; about 83% were seen once. CDR3 length: 14 residues. J was trimmed by 7 bases and V by 6 bases; bases with no gene match: 10. Germline V gene sequence: CDR1 MNHEY, CDR2 SMNVEV (reference sequence). While infection was still active, Seattle patients were enrolled and then followed longitudinally. Sample: peripheral blood. The chain is built from TRBV27 and TRBJ2-5; 8 nucleotides align to TRBD1. This sequence was found in a woman aged 80 or over with COVID-19, enrolled during active disease. DNA of the CDR3: TGTGCCAGCAGACCCACCGGACAGGGAGGGACCCAGTACTTC. This translates into CASRPTGQGGTQYF.